The 13 T cell receptor beta chains listed next were all sequenced from one sample in a study of beta chain features in type 1 diabetes. Sequencing targeted expressed TCRB transcripts, as all isolated RNA had been reverse transcribed. TCRdb keeps only in-frame clones here, not all; method: immunoSEQ multiplex PCR. The repertoire consists of 160,000 or so clones, with less than 9.5% occurring once and the leading ten covering 2% to 3%. The sample was central memory CD4+ T cells from blood. These receptors were taken from a woman under 30 in good health.

V usage is TRBV30 and J usage is TRBJ2-1; 9 bases match TRBD2. CDR3 length equals 15 residues. With 0 bases clipped from V and 7 bases from J, the junction kept 7 bases outside the gene matches. Germline V gives CDR1 GTSNPN, CDR2 SVGIG (reference sequence). CDR3 nucleotides: TGTGCCTGGAGTGTTTCTCTAGCGGGGAGTAATGAGCAGTTCTTC. It codes for CAWSVSLAGSNEQFF.

This clone was seen a handful of times. The CDR3 DNA is TGTGCCAGCAGCCCGAAACTACTAGCAGACGACTACAATGAGCAGTTCTTC. It encodes CASSPKLLADDYNEQFF. The gene calls are TRBV5-4 and TRBJ2-1; tentative D call: TRBD2 (6 bases). Germline lookup yields CDR1 SGHNT and CDR2 YYREEE (reference sequence). This CDR3 contains 17 residues. With 4 bases removed from V and 3 bases from J, the gap between germline ends came to 20 bases.

V usage is TRBV30 and J usage is TRBJ1-1; D gene ambiguous. Trimming left V 2 bases short and J 10 bases short, with 11 bases between. Germline assignment: CDR1 GTSNPN and CDR2 SVGIG (reference sequence). This CDR3 contains 11 residues. This chain's CDR3 is CAWSSLYRAFF. For the CDR3, the DNA is TGTGCCTGGAGTTCTCTCTACCGAGCTTTCTTT.

The chain joins TRBV19 to TRBJ1-1, with 7 bases identical to TRBD1. J gave up 1 base and V 4 bases, and 3 bases lay outside the gene matches. The CDR3 sequence is 14 residues long. CDR1 and CDR2 from the germline V gene are LNHDA and SQIVND (reference sequence). Written as DNA, the CDR3 is TGTGCCAGTAGTACTCAGGGGGGGAACACTGAAGCTTTCTTT. It codes for CASSTQGGNTEAFF.

This clone occurred a few times. The V gene is TRBV19, the J gene TRBJ2-7, with D maybe TRBD2 (5 bases). Looked up from germline, CDR1 is LNHDA and CDR2 is SQIVND (reference sequence). This CDR3 comprises 13 residues. Trimming shortened V by 3 bases and J by 1 base, and 7 bases separated the two germline ends. The CDR3 bases are TGTGCCAGTAGTATTGGACTGTCCTACGAGCAGTACTTC. Translation: CASSIGLSYEQYF.

Only a few counts were recorded for this clone. The gene calls are TRBV7-2 and TRBJ2-5; TRBD2 agrees at 8 bases. CDR1 and CDR2 (germline): SGHTA, FQGNSA. Trimming at V came to 3 bases and at J to 4 bases, leaving 4 bases not matched to a gene. This CDR3 contains 14 residues. In nucleotides, the CDR3 is TGTGCCAGCAGCTTCAGCGGGAGTGGAGAGACCCAGTACTTC. It yields the protein CASSFSGSGETQYF. Supplemented by reference TRBV7-2 and TRBJ2-5, the full variable domain reads GAGVSQSPSNKVTEKGKDVELRCDPISGHTALYWYRQSLGQGLEFLIYFQGNSAPDKSGLPSDRFSAERTGGSVSTLTIQRTQQEDSAVYLCASSFSGSGETQYFGPGTRLLVL.

The chain recombines TRBV7-6 with TRBJ2-3; D perhaps matches TRBD2 (6 bases). CDR1 and CDR2 (germline): SGHVS, FNYEAQ. This CDR3 is built from 18 residues. V lost 0 bases and J 4 bases, leaving 20 bases between the germline ends. The CDR3 spells CASSLAVAASVAPDTQYF. The CDR3 region has the DNA TGTGCCAGCAGCTTAGCTGTGGCCGCTAGCGTTGCCCCAGATACGCAGTATTTT. The full variable domain, completed using reference TRBV7-6 and TRBJ2-3, is GAGVSQSPRYKVTKRGQDVALRCDPISGHVSLYWYRQALGQGPEFLTYFNYEAQQDKSGLPNDRFSAERPEGSISTLTIQRTEQRDSAMYRCASSLAVAASVAPDTQYFGPGTRLTVL.

V and J are TRBV28 and TRBJ1-1; 10 positions agree with TRBD1. Germline V CDR1 and CDR2: MDHEN, SYDVKM. Unmatched junction bases numbered 2, after V lost 4 bases and J lost 3 bases. The CDR3 is made up of 14 amino acids. CDR3 nucleotide sequence: TGTGCCAGCAGTTCCGGGACAGGGGACACTGAAGCTTTCTTT. Protein sequence: CASSSGTGDTEAFF.

This clone was detected a few times. V gene TRBV9 combines with J gene TRBJ1-2; 8 bases line up with TRBD1. CDR1 is SGDLS, CDR2 YYNGEE, per germline. The trim removed 3 bases at V and 6 bases at J, leaving 10 bases unmatched. The CDR3 sequence is 15 residues long. CDR3 nucleotide sequence: TGTGCCAGCAGCGCATCCCCCGGGACAGGTCATGGCTACACCTTC. Its protein is CASSASPGTGHGYTF.

The rearrangement uses TRBV9 and TRBJ2-7, with no clear D. The V end was cut by 3 bases, the J end by 6 bases, with 16 bases between. CDR1 is SGDLS and CDR2 is YYNGEE in the germline V gene. This CDR3 is 14 amino acids long. CDR3 DNA sequence: TGTGCCAGCAGCGGTGTCGAGACCTCGGGCGAGCAGTACTTC. As protein: CASSGVETSGEQYF.

The V gene is TRBV7-9, the J gene TRBJ1-5; 7 nucleotides align to TRBD1. This CDR3 is built from 14 residues. V shed 5 bases and J 2 bases; nucleotides not matched to a gene: 3. The germline gives CDR1 SEHNR, CDR2 FQNEAQ (reference sequence). Written as DNA, the CDR3 is TGTGCCAGCAGCGCCGACAGGGGCAATCAGCCCCAGCATTTT. Translating it yields CASSADRGNQPQHF.

There are a few counts of this clone. V gene TRBV6-1 combines with J gene TRBJ2-1, with D perhaps matching TRBD2 (6 bases). This CDR3 region has 14 residues. The V gene lost 7 bases and the J gene lost 0 bases, with 10 bases spanning the gap. From germline, CDR1 is MNHNS and CDR2 SASEGT. This CDR3 reads CASNSGASYNEQFF. CDR3 bases: TGTGCCAGCAATTCGGGAGCCTCCTACAATGAGCAGTTCTTC.

In this sample, this clone turned up a few times. The chain combines TRBV7-8 with TRBJ1-2; 11 positions match TRBD1. Looked up from germline, CDR1 is SGHVS and CDR2 is FQNEAQ. The V segment lost 5 bases and the J segment 4 bases; nucleotides outside the gene matches: 9. The CDR3 spans 16 residues. The CDR3 loop reads CASSPHLGTGGYGYTF. The CDR3 region has the DNA TGTGCCAGCAGCCCCCATTTGGGGACAGGGGGCTATGGCTACACCTTC.